The rows below give T cell receptor beta chains drawn from one sample of a study of T cells after yellow fever vaccination. MiXCR, applied by TCRdb to the 5' RACE reads, yields one record per CDR3 protein. The data hold 300,000 or so distinct CDR3 sequences, with roughly 9% observed a single time. The sequences come from CD4+ T cells sorted from PBMCs, collected 5 days after the yellow fever booster vaccination. Receptors were obtained from a man aged 18 to 29 who received the YFV17D yellow fever vaccine. The CDR3 runs from the conserved cysteine through the conserved F or W. A D gene is named only where the DNA matches it firmly. Part of the rows lack a size; the others show once, few, many or a class for expanded clones.

J gene: TRBJ1-4
V gene: TRBV20-1
clone size: many
D gene: NA
CDR3 length: 14
CDR3 protein: CSTSPGALNEKLFF
CDR3 DNA: TGCAGTACGTCCCCGGGAGCTCTAAATGAAAAACTGTTTTTT

J gene: TRBJ2-2
V gene: TRBV5-1
clone size: few
D gene: NA
CDR3 length: 17
CDR3 protein: CASSLANRGANTGELFF
CDR3 DNA: TGCGCCAGCAGCTTGGCCAACCGCGGGGCTAACACCGGGGAGCTGTTTTTT

J gene: TRBJ1-1
V gene: TRBV5-1
clone size: few
D gene: NA
CDR3 length: 15
CDR3 protein: CASSRRGTEDTEAFF
CDR3 DNA: TGCGCCAGCAGCCGCCGGGGGACTGAGGACACTGAAGCTTTCTTT

J gene: TRBJ2-7
V gene: TRBV7-9
clone size: few
D gene: NA
CDR3 length: 13
CDR3 protein: CASSLAGAEEQYF
CDR3 DNA: TGTGCCAGCAGCCTAGCCGGGGCGGAAGAGCAGTACTTC

J gene: TRBJ2-3
V gene: TRBV5-1
clone size: NA
D gene: NA
CDR3 length: 15
CDR3 protein: CASSFHGGPGDTQYF
CDR3 DNA: TGCGCCAGCAGCTTTCACGGGGGGCCGGGAGATACGCAGTATTTT

J gene: TRBJ1-4
V gene: TRBV5-1
clone size: few
D gene: NA
CDR3 length: 14
CDR3 protein: CASSLSGSGEKLFF
CDR3 DNA: TGCGCCAGCAGCTTGTCTGGATCAGGGGAAAAACTGTTTTTT

J gene: TRBJ1-2
V gene: TRBV7-2
clone size: NA
D gene: NA
CDR3 length: 15
CDR3 protein: CASSPSQTVNYGYTF
CDR3 DNA: TGTGCCAGCAGCCCCAGCCAGACGGTAAACTATGGCTACACCTTC

J gene: TRBJ2-5
V gene: TRBV9
clone size: NA
D gene: TRBD2
CDR3 length: 14
CDR3 protein: CASSGSGVGETQYF
CDR3 DNA: TGTGCCAGCAGCGGTAGCGGGGTGGGGGAGACCCAGTACTTC

J gene: TRBJ1-1
V gene: TRBV7-6
clone size: many
D gene: NA
CDR3 length: 15
CDR3 protein: CASSLRGAVNTEAFF
CDR3 DNA: TGTGCCAGCAGCTTGAGGGGGGCTGTGAACACTGAAGCTTTCTTT

J gene: TRBJ1-4
V gene: TRBV11-2
clone size: few
D gene: NA
CDR3 length: 11
CDR3 protein: CASSLTGKLFF
CDR3 DNA: TGTGCCAGCAGCTTAACGGGAAAACTGTTTTTT

J gene: TRBJ1-1
V gene: TRBV6-2/TRBV6-3
clone size: many
D gene: TRBD1
CDR3 length: 13
CDR3 protein: CASQDRVDTEAFF
CDR3 DNA: TGTGCCAGCCAGGACAGGGTTGACACTGAAGCTTTCTTT

J gene: TRBJ2-1
V gene: TRBV4-1
clone size: NA
D gene: TRBD2
CDR3 length: 16
CDR3 protein: CASSQRPSGDYNEQFF
CDR3 DNA: TGCGCCAGCAGCCAAAGGCCTAGCGGGGACTACAATGAGCAGTTCTTC

J gene: TRBJ1-5
V gene: TRBV20-1
clone size: many
D gene: NA
CDR3 length: 12
CDR3 protein: CSASGGLGPQHF
CDR3 DNA: TGCAGTGCTAGTGGGGGTTTAGGGCCCCAGCATTTT

J gene: TRBJ2-3
V gene: TRBV7-9
clone size: NA
D gene: TRBD1
CDR3 length: 14
CDR3 protein: CASSFDRVSDTQYF
CDR3 DNA: TGTGCCAGCAGCTTCGACAGGGTCTCCGATACGCAGTATTTT

J gene: TRBJ2-4
V gene: TRBV29-1
clone size: few
D gene: NA
CDR3 length: 12
CDR3 protein: CSVEAPGNIQYF
CDR3 DNA: TGCAGCGTTGAGGCCCCGGGAAACATTCAGTACTTC

J gene: TRBJ1-2
V gene: TRBV6-2/TRBV6-3
clone size: few
D gene: NA
CDR3 length: 13
CDR3 protein: CASGEGGNYGYTF
CDR3 DNA: TGTGCCAGCGGGGAAGGAGGGAACTATGGCTACACCTTC

J gene: TRBJ2-5
V gene: TRBV6-2/TRBV6-3
clone size: many
D gene: NA
CDR3 length: 14
CDR3 protein: CASSTEGGMETQYF
CDR3 DNA: TGTGCCAGCAGTACGGAGGGGGGTATGGAGACCCAGTACTTC

J gene: TRBJ1-5
V gene: TRBV29-1
clone size: few
D gene: NA
CDR3 length: 13
CDR3 protein: CSVVGPGNQPQHF
CDR3 DNA: TGCAGCGTTGTGGGGCCTGGCAATCAGCCCCAGCATTTT

J gene: TRBJ2-2
V gene: TRBV5-1
clone size: NA
D gene: TRBD1
CDR3 length: 15
CDR3 protein: CASRLLDRELGELFF
CDR3 DNA: TGCGCCAGCAGACTTCTAGACAGGGAACTCGGGGAGCTGTTTTTT

J gene: TRBJ1-6
V gene: TRBV7-9
clone size: few
D gene: TRBD1
CDR3 length: 13
CDR3 protein: CASSYTGVSPLHF
CDR3 DNA: TGTGCCAGCAGCTACACAGGGGTTTCACCCCTCCACTTT

J gene: TRBJ1-6
V gene: TRBV9
clone size: few
D gene: TRBD1
CDR3 length: 14
CDR3 protein: CASSPGQGRTPLHF
CDR3 DNA: TGTGCCAGCAGCCCTGGACAGGGCAGGACACCCCTCCACTTT

J gene: TRBJ1-2
V gene: TRBV7-2
clone size: few
D gene: NA
CDR3 length: 14
CDR3 protein: CASSPREAVNGYTF
CDR3 DNA: TGTGCCAGCAGCCCTCGCGAGGCCGTCAATGGCTACACCTTC

J gene: TRBJ1-2
V gene: TRBV20-1
clone size: NA
D gene: TRBD1
CDR3 length: 13
CDR3 protein: CSARQGANYGYTF
CDR3 DNA: TGCAGTGCTAGACAGGGGGCTAACTATGGCTACACCTTC

J gene: TRBJ1-3
V gene: TRBV30
clone size: few
D gene: NA
CDR3 length: 15
CDR3 protein: CAWSVKGMTGNTIYF
CDR3 DNA: TGTGCCTGGAGTGTAAAGGGAATGACTGGAAACACCATATATTTT

J gene: TRBJ2-5
V gene: TRBV5-6
clone size: few
D gene: NA
CDR3 length: 16
CDR3 protein: CASSKTTGTVQETQYF
CDR3 DNA: TGTGCCAGCAGCAAGACAACCGGGACTGTCCAAGAGACCCAGTACTTC

J gene: TRBJ2-1
V gene: TRBV4-2
clone size: few
D gene: TRBD1
CDR3 length: 15
CDR3 protein: CASSQARGRINEQFF
CDR3 DNA: TGTGCCAGCAGCCAAGCCAGGGGGCGGATCAATGAGCAGTTCTTC

J gene: TRBJ2-5
V gene: TRBV7-2
clone size: NA
D gene: NA
CDR3 length: 17
CDR3 protein: CASSFFGPGHLRGTQYF
CDR3 DNA: TGTGCCAGCAGCTTCTTTGGGCCGGGACACCTACGGGGGACCCAGTACTTC

J gene: TRBJ2-5
V gene: TRBV6-2/TRBV6-3
clone size: few
D gene: NA
CDR3 length: 13
CDR3 protein: CASSYMSIETQYF
CDR3 DNA: TGTGCCAGCAGTTATATGTCGATAGAGACCCAGTACTTC